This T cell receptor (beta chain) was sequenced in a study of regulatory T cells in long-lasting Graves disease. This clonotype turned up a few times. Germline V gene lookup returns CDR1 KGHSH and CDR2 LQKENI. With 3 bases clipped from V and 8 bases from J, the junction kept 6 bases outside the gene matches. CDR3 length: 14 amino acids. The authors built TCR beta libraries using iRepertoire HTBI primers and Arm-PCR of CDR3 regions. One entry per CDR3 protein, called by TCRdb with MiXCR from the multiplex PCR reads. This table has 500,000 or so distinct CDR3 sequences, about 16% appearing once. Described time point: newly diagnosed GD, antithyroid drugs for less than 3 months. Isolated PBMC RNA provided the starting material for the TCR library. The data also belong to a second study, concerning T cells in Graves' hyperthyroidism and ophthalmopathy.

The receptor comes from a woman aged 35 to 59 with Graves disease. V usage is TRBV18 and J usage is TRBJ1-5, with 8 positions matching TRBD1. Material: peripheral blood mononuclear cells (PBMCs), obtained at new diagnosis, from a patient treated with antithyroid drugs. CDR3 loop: CASSPGTGLEPQHF. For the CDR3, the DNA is TGTGCCAGCTCACCGGGGACAGGTTTGGAGCCCCAGCATTTT.